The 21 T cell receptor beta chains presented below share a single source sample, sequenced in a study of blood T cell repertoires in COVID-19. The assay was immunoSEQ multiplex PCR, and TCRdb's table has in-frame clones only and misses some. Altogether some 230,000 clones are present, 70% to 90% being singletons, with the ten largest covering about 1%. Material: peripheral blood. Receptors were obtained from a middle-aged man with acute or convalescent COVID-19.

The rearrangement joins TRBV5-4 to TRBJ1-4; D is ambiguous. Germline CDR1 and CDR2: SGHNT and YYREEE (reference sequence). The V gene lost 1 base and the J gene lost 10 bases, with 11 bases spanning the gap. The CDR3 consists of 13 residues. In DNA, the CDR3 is TGTGCCAGCAGCTTGACTGGTGTTGGAAAACTGTTTTTT. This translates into CASSLTGVGKLFF.

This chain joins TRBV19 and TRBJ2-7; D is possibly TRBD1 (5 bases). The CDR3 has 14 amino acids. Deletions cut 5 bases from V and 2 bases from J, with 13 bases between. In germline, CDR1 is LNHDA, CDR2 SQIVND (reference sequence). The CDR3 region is CASSPQGIPYEQYF. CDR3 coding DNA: TGTGCCAGTAGTCCGCAGGGTATTCCCTACGAGCAGTACTTC.

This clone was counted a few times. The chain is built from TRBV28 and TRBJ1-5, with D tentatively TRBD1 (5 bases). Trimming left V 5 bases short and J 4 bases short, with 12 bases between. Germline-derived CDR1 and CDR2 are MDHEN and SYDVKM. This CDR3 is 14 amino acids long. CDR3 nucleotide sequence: TGTGCCAGCAGTGGAGGAGGGGATAATCAGCCCCAGCATTTT. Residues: CASSGGGDNQPQHF.

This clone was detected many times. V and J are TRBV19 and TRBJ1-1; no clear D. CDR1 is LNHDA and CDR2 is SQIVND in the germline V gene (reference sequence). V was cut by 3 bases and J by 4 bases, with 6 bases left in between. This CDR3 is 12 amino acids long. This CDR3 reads CASSIRTTEAFF. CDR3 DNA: TGTGCCAGTAGTATTAGAACCACTGAAGCTTTCTTT. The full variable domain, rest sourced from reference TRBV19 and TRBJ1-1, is DGGITQSPKYLFRKEGQNVTLSCEQNLNHDAMYWYRQDPGQGLRLIYYSQIVNDFQKGDIAEGYSVSREKKESFPLTVTSAQKNPTAFYLCASSIRTTEAFFGQGTRLTVV.

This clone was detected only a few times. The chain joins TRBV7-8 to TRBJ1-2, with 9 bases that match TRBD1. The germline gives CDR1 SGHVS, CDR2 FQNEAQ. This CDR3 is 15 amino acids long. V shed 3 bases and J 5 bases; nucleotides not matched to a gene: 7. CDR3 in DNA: TGTGCCAGCAGCTTCCCACAGGGGGCGCCTTATGGCTACACCTTC. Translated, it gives CASSFPQGAPYGYTF.

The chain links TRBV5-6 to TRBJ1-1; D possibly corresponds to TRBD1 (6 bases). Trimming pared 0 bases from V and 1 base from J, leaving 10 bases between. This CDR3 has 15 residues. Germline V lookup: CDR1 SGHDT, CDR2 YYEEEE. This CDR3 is CASSLAGGRNTEAFF. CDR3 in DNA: TGTGCCAGCAGCTTGGCCGGGGGGCGGAACACTGAAGCTTTCTTT.

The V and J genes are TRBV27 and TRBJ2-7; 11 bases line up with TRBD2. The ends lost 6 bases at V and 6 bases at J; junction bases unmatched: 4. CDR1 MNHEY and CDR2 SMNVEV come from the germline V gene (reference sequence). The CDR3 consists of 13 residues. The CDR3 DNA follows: TGTGCCAGCAGCCGTAGCGGGGGGGCCGAGCAGTACTTC. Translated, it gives CASSRSGGAEQYF.

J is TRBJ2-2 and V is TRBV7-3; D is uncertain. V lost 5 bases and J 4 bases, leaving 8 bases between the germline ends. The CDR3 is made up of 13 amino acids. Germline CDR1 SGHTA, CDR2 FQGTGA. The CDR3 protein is CASSPSPTGELFF. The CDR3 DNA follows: TGTGCCAGCAGCCCCAGTCCCACCGGGGAGCTGTTTTTT.

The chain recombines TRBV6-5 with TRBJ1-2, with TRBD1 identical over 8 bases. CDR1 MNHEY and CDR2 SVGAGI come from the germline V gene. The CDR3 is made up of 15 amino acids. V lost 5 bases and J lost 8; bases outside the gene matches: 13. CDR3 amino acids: CASSNPSDRERGYTF. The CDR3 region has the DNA TGTGCCAGCAGTAACCCGTCGGACAGGGAGAGAGGCTACACCTTC.

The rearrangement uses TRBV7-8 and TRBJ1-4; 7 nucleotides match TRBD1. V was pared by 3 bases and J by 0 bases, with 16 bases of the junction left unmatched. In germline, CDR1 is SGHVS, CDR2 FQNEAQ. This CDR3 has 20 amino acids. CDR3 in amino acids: CASSLGRDRIEGSTNEKLFF. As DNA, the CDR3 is TGTGCCAGCAGCTTGGGAAGGGACAGAATTGAGGGCTCAACTAATGAAAAACTGTTTTTT.

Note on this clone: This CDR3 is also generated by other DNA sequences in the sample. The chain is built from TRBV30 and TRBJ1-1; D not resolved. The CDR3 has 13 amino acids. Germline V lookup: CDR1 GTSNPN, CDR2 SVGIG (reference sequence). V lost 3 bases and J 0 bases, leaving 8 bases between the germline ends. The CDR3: CAWRSGVNTEAFF. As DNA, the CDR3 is TGTGCCTGGAGGTCGGGAGTGAACACTGAAGCTTTCTTT.

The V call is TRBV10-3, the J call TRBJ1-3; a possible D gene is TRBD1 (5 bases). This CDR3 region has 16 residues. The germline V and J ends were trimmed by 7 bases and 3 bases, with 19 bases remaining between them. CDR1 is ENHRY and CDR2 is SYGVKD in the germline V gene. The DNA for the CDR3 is TGTGCCATCACCGGGAGCGGGGCCCAAGGTGGAAACACCATATATTTT. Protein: CAITGSGAQGGNTIYF.

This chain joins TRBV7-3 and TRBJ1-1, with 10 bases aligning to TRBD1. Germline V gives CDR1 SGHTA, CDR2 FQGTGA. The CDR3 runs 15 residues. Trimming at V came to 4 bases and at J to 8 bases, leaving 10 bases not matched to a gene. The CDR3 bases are TGTGCCAGCAGCTCCCAACCGGGACAGGGGAGCGAAGCTTTCTTT. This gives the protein CASSSQPGQGSEAFF.

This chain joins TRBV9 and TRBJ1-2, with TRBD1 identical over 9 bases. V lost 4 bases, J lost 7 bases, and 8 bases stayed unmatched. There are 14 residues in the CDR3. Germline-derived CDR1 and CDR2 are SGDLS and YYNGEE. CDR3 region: CASSTQGQGAGYTF. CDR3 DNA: TGTGCCAGCAGCACCCAGGGACAGGGAGCTGGCTACACCTTC.

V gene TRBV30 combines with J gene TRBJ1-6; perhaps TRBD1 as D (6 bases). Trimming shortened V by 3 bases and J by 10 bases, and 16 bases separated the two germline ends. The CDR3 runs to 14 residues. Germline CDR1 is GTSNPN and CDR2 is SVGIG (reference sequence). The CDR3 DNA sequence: TGTGCCTGGAGCGGCCGGGACATAACGTCACCCCTCCACTTT. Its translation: CAWSGRDITSPLHF. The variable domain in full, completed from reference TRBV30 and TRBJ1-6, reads SQTIHQWPATLVQPVGSPLSLECTVEGTSNPNLYWYRQAAGRGLQLLFYSVGIGQISSEVPQNLSASRPQDRQFILSSKKLLLSDSGFYLCAWSGRDITSPLHFGNGTRLTVT.

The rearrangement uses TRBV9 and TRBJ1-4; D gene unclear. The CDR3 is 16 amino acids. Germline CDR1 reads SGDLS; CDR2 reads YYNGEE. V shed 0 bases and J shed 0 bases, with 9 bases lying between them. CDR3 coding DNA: TGTGCCAGCAGCGTAGGAGGAGGCTCAACTAATGAAAAACTGTTTTTT. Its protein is CASSVGGGSTNEKLFF.

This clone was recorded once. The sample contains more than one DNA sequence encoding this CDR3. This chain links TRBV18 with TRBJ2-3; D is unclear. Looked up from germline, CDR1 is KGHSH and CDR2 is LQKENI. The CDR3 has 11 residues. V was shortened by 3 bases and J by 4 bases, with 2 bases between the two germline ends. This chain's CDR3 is CASSPSDTQYF. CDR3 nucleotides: TGTGCCAGCTCACCCTCAGATACGCAGTATTTT.

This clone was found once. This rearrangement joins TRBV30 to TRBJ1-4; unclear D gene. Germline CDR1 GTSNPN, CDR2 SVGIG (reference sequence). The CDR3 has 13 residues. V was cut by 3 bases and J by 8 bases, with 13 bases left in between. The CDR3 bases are TGTGCCTGGAGCAATGTACGCGGGGAAAAACTGTTTTTT. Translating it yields CAWSNVRGEKLFF.

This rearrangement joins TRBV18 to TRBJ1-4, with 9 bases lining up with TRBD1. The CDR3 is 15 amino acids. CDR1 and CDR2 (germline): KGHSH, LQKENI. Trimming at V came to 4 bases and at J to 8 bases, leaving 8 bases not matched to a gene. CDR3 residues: CASSRGTGSKEKLFF. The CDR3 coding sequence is TGTGCCAGCTCACGAGGGACAGGGTCCAAGGAAAAACTGTTTTTT. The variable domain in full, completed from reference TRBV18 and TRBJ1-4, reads NAGVMQNPRHLVRRRGQEARLRCSPMKGHSHVYWYRQLPEEGLKFMVYLQKENIIDESGMPKERFSAEFPKEGPSILRIQQVVRGDSAAYFCASSRGTGSKEKLFFGSGTQLSVL.

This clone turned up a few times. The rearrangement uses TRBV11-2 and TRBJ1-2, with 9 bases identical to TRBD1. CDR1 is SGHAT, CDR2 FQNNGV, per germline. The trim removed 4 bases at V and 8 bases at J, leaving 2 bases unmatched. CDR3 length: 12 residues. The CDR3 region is CASSWTGDGYTF. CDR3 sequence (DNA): TGTGCCAGCAGCTGGACAGGGGACGGCTACACCTTC.

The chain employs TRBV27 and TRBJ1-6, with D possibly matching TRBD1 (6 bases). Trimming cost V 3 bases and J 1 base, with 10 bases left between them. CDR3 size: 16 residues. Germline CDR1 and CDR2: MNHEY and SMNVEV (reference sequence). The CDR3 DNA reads TGTGCCAGCAGTTTTCAGGGGTTGTCCTATAATTCACCCCTCCACTTT. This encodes CASSFQGLSYNSPLHF.